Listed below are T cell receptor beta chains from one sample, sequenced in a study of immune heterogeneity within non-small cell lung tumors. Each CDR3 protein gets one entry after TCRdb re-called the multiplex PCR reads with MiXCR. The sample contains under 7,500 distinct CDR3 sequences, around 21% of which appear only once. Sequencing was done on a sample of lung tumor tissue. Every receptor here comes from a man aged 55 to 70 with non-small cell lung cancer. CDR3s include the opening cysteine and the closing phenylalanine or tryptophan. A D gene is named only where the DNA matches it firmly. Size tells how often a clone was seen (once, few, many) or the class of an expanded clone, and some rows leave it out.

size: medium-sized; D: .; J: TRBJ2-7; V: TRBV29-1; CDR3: CSVTRDRENPYEQYF; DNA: TGCAGCGTGACTAGGGACAGAGAGAATCCCTACGAGCAGTACTTC
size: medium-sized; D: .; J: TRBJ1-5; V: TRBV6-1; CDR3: CASSDPRVNQPQHF; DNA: TGTGCCAGCAGCGACCCCAGGGTAAACCAGCCCCAGCATTTT
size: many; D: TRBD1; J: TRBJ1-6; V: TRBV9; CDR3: CASSVETGGANSPLHF; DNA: TGTGCCAGCAGCGTAGAGACAGGGGGCGCGAATTCACCCCTCCACTTT
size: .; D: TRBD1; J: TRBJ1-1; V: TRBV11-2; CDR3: CASSLYRTGDTEAFF; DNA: TGTGCCAGCAGCTTATACAGGACAGGGGACACTGAAGCTTTCTTT
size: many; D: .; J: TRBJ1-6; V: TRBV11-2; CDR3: CASSLLRADSPLHF; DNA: TGTGCCAGCAGCTTATTGCGTGCAGATTCACCCCTCCACTTT
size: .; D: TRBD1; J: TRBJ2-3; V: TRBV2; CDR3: CASSGSGTGCIHGSPDTQYF; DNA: TGTGCCAGCAGTGGCTCCGGGACAGGGTGCATCCATGGATCTCCAGATACGCAGTATTTT
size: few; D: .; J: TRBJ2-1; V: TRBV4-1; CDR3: CASSQDQSSENQFF; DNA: TGCGCCAGCAGCCAAGATCAGTCGTCGGAGAATCAGTTCTTC
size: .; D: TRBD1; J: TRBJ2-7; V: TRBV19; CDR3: CVSRGTGSSYEQYF; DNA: TGTGTCAGTAGGGGGACAGGGAGCTCGTACGAGCAGTACTTC
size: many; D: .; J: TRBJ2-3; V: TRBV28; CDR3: CASSDPAGTDTQYF; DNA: TGTGCCAGCAGCGATCCCGCAGGGACAGATACGCAGTATTTT
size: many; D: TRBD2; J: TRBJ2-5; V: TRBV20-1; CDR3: CSARVARGRETQYF; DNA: TGCAGTGCTAGAGTTGCGCGGGGGAGGGAGACCCAGTACTTC
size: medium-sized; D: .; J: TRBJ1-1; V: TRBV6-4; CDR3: CASSADTGWNTEAFF; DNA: TGTGCCAGCAGTGCTGATACAGGGTGGAACACTGAAGCTTTCTTT
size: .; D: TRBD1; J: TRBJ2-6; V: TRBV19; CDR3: CDSSLYRGPGANVLAF; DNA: TGTGACAGTAGTTTATACAGGGGGCCTGGGGCCAACGTCCTGGCTTTC
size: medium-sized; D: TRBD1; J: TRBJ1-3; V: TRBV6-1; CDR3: CASSFTGTGSSGNTIYF; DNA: TGTGCCAGCAGTTTCACCGGGACAGGGAGTTCTGGAAACACCATATATTTT
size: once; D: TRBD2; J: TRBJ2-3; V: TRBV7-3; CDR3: CASSPTSARTYTQYF; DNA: TGTGCCAGCAGCCCCACTAGCGCCCGCACATATACGCAGTATTTT
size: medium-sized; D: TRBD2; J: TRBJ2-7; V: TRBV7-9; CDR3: CASSLGLAGGYEQYF; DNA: TGTGCCAGCAGCTTAGGGCTAGCGGGAGGCTACGAGCAGTACTTC
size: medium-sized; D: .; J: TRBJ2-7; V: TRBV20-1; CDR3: CSAFGAGYEQYF; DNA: TGCAGTGCTTTTGGGGCTGGCTACGAGCAGTACTTC
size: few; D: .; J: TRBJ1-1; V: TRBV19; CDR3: CANSTFSVDTEAFF; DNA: TGTGCCAATAGTACGTTTTCAGTAGACACTGAAGCTTTCTTT
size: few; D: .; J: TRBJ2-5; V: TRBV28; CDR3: CASSPASGRRETQYF; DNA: TGTGCCAGCAGCCCCGCTTCAGGGAGGAGGGAGACCCAGTACTTC
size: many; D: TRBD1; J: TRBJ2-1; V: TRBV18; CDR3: CASSPTGLLSYNEQFF; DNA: TGTGCCAGCTCACCGACAGGGCTTCTCTCCTACAATGAGCAGTTCTTC
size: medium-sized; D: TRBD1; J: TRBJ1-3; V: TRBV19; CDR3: CASRTGQYSGNTIYF; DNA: TGTGCCAGTAGAACGGGACAGTACTCTGGAAACACCATATATTTT
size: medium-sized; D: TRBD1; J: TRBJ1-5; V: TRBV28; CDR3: CATGQGAEPQHF; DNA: TGTGCCACAGGACAGGGGGCTGAGCCCCAGCATTTT
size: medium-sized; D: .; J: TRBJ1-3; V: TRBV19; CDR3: CASSIAFGDTIYF; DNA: TGTGCCAGTAGTATAGCTTTCGGAGACACCATATATTTT
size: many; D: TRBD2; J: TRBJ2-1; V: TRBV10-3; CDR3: CAISLGGDREQFF; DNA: TGTGCCATCAGCCTCGGGGGGGATCGAGAGCAGTTCTTC
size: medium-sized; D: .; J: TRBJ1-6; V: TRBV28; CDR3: CASLSSSYNSPLHF; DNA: TGTGCCAGCCTGAGCAGCTCCTATAATTCACCCCTCCACTTT
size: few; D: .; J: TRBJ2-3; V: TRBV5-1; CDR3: CASSLDVGDTQYF; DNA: TGCGCCAGCAGCTTGGATGTGGGAGATACGCAGTATTTT
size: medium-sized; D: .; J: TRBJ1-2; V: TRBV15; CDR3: CATSRDLSASNYGYTF; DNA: TGTGCCACCAGCAGAGATCTTTCGGCAAGCAACTATGGCTACACCTTC
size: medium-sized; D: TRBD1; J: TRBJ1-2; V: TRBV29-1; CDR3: CSVAKGQDYGYTF; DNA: TGCAGCGTTGCGAAAGGACAGGACTATGGCTACACCTTC
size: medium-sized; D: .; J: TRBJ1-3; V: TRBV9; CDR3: CASSVVDGGRSGNTIYF; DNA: TGTGCCAGCAGCGTAGTGGATGGAGGTCGCTCTGGAAACACCATATATTTT
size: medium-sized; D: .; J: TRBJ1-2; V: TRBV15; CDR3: CATSGRDTRRDGYTF; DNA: TGTGCCACCAGCGGAAGGGACACCCGCAGGGACGGCTACACCTTC
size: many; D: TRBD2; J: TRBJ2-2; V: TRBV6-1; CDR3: CASSEDLAGGITGELFF; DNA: TGTGCCAGCAGTGAAGACCTAGCGGGAGGGATCACCGGGGAGCTGTTTTTT